Given below is one TCR beta chain in context. This specimen comes from a study of T cell changes during pregnancy in multiple sclerosis. Germline CDR1 MNHEY, CDR2 SMNVEV (reference sequence). The CDR3 covers 11 residues. V shed 6 bases and J shed 5 bases, with 7 bases lying between them. Profiling relied on immunoSEQ multiplex PCR, and the TCRdb table lists in-frame clones only, not all of them. Counted here are 90,000 to 130,000 clones, roughly nine tenths occurring once; the ten biggest clones make up 1.5% to 1.9%. The origin of this receptor is a female donor with multiple sclerosis, enrolled in a pregnancy study. This chain connects TRBV27 to TRBJ2-5; D not certain. Sequencing used peripheral blood, obtained in the third trimester of pregnancy. The chain's CDR3 is CASRELETQYF. CDR3 nucleotides: TGTGCCAGCAGAGAGTTGGAGACCCAGTACTTC.